These 7 T cell receptor beta chains came from one sample sequenced in a study of T cell responses to AZD1222 COVID-19 vaccine. Assay: immunoSEQ multiplex PCR; the TCRdb copy retains only in-frame clones and omits some. Of about 85,000 clones listed, over 85% are singletons. This sample comprised peripheral blood, obtained on day 0 of AZD1222 vaccination. The origin of the receptors is an adult in good health.

This chain uses TRBV29-1 with TRBJ2-7, with unresolved D. The CDR3 runs 15 residues. With 4 bases removed from V and 0 bases from J, the gap between germline ends came to 16 bases. The germline V gene encodes CDR1 SQVTM and CDR2 ANQGSEA. CDR3 bases: TGCAGCGTTGTCCTGGGCCGAACAACCTCCTACGAGCAGTACTTC. Translating gives CSVVLGRTTSYEQYF.

V gene TRBV5-1 combines with J gene TRBJ1-1; 10 nucleotides line up with TRBD1. Germline V CDR1 and CDR2: SGHRS, YFSETQ. This CDR3 has 16 residues. The trim removed 4 bases at V and 0 bases at J, leaving 6 bases unmatched. For the CDR3, the DNA is TGCGCCAGCAGCCCGGGACAGGGGTTTATGAACACTGAAGCTTTCTTT. Translated, it gives CASSPGQGFMNTEAFF.

The chain uses TRBV28 and TRBJ2-7; D gene ambiguous. The CDR3 has 11 residues. The germline gives CDR1 MDHEN, CDR2 SYDVKM. V lost 8 bases, J lost 5 bases, and 10 bases lay in between. This CDR3 is CASSKGHEQYF. Here the CDR3 DNA reads TGTGCCAGCTCTAAAGGCCACGAGCAGTACTTC.

J is TRBJ1-1 and V is TRBV9, with D perhaps TRBD1 (5 bases). V lost 7 bases, J lost 1 base, and 17 bases lay in between. The CDR3 runs 15 residues. The germline V gene encodes CDR1 SGDLS and CDR2 YYNGEE. The CDR3 region is CASSALPGRNTEAFF. In DNA, the CDR3 is TGTGCCAGCTCGGCCCTGCCAGGGAGGAACACTGAAGCTTTCTTT.

This clone was found once. This chain uses TRBV29-1 with TRBJ1-1; 7 bases are a match to TRBD1. The ends lost 7 bases at V and 5 bases at J; junction bases unmatched: 13. The CDR3 loop spans 14 amino acids. Germline CDR1 SQVTM, CDR2 ANQGSEA. CDR3 bases: TGCAGCGCCTACGGTGACAGGGTAGGAACTGAAGCTTTCTTT. Translation: CSAYGDRVGTEAFF.

As concerns this clone: At one of its ends the junction is not consistent with the germline gene, which may arise from a read error. The chain couples TRBV7-7 to TRBJ2-1; D uncertain. This CDR3 is 13 amino acids long. In germline, CDR1 is SSHAT, CDR2 FNYEAQ (reference sequence). The CDR3 loop is CASSLTGINEQFF. The CDR3 region has the DNA TGTGCTAGCAGCTTAACTGGAATCAATGAGCAGTTCTTC.

In its sample, this clone was seen a few times. The chain recombines TRBV4-2 with TRBJ1-2, with 9 nucleotides matching TRBD1. Trimming at V came to 4 bases and at J to 7 bases, leaving 16 bases not matched to a gene. CDR1 LGHNA and CDR2 YNFKEQ come from the germline V gene. The CDR3 sequence is 17 residues long. The CDR3 DNA is TGTGCCAGCAGCCCGCTCGTCCTGGGACAGGGTGTGGGTGGCTACACCTTC. This codes for CASSPLVLGQGVGGYTF.